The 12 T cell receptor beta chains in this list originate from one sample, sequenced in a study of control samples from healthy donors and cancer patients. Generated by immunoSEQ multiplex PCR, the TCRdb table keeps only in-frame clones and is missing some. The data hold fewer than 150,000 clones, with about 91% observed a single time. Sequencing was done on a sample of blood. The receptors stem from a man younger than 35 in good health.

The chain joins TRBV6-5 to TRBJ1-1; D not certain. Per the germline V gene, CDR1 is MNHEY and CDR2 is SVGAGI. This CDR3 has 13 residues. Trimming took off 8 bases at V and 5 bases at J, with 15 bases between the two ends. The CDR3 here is CASFGVVDTEAFF. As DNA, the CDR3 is TGTGCCAGCTTCGGGGTAGTGGATACTGAAGCTTTCTTT.

The CDR3 is CASSLDSYTEAFF. The CDR3 DNA reads as TGTGCCAGCAGCCTGGACAGCTACACTGAAGCTTTCTTT. The chain employs TRBV6-5 and TRBJ1-1; D possibly corresponds to TRBD1 (6 bases). Germline V gene sequence: CDR1 MNHEY, CDR2 SVGAGI. The CDR3 contains 13 residues. Trimming took 6 bases from V and 3 from J, leaving 11 bases between them.

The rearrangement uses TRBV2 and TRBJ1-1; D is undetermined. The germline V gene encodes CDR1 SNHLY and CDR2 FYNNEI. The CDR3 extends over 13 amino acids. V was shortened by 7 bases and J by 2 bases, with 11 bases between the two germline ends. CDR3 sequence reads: CASTPDTNTEAFF. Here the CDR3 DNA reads TGTGCCAGCACTCCAGACACCAACACTGAAGCTTTCTTT.

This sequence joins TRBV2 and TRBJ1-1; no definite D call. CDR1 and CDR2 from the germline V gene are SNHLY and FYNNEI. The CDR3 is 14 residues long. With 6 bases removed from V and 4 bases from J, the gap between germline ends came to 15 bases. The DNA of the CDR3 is TGTGCCAGCAGCGAATATTTAAAGCCCACTGAAGCTTTCTTT. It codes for CASSEYLKPTEAFF.

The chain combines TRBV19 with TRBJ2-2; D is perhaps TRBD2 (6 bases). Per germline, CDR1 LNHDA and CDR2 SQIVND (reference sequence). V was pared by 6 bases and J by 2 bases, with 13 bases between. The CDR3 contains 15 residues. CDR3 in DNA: TGTGCCAGTAGACTCGGGGGAGTCAACACCGGGGAGCTGTTTTTT. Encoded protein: CASRLGGVNTGELFF. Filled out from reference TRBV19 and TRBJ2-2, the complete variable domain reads DGGITQSPKYLFRKEGQNVTLSCEQNLNHDAMYWYRQDPGQGLRLIYYSQIVNDFQKGDIAEGYSVSREKKESFPLTVTSAQKNPTAFYLCASRLGGVNTGELFFGEGSRLTVL.

CDR3 in DNA: TGCAGCGTTCCCATAGCGGGGACCGACGAGACCCAGTACTTC. Translated: CSVPIAGTDETQYF. The chain employs TRBV29-1 and TRBJ2-5, with 8 bases lining up with TRBD2. CDR3 length: 14 residues. J gave up 5 bases and V 5 bases, and 10 bases lay outside the gene matches. The germline V gene encodes CDR1 SQVTM and CDR2 ANQGSEA.

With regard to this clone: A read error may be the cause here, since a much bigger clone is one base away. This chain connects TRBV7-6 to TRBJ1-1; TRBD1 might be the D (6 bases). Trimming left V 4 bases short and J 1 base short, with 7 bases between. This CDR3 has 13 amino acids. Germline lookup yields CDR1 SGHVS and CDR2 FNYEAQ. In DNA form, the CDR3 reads TGTGCCAGCAGCTCGACAGGGAACACTGAAGCTTTCTTT. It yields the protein CASSSTGNTEAFF.

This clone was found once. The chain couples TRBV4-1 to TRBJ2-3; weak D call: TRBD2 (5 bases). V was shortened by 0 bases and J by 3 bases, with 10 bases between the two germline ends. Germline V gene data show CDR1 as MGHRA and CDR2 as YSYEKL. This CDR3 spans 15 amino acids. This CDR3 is CASSQDGRDTDTQYF. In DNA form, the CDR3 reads TGCGCCAGCAGCCAAGATGGTCGGGATACAGATACGCAGTATTTT.

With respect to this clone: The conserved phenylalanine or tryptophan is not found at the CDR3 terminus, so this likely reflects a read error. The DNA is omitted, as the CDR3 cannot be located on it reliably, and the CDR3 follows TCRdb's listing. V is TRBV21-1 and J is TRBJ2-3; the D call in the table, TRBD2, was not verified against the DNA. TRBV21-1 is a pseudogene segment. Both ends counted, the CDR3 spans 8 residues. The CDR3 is CASSKVSG.

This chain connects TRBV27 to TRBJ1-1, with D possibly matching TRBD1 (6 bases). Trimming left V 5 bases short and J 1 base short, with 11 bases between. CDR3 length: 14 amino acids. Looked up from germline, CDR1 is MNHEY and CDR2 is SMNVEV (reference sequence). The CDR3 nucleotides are TGTGCCAGCAGTCGGACAGCCAGGAACACTGAAGCTTTCTTT. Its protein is CASSRTARNTEAFF.

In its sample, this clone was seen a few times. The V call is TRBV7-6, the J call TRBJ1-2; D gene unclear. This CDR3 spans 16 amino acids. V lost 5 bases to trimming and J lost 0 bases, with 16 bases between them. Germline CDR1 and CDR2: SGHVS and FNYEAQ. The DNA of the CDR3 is TGTGCCAGCAGCCCATCCCGGACGTCAGCTAACTATGGCTACACCTTC. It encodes CASSPSRTSANYGYTF.

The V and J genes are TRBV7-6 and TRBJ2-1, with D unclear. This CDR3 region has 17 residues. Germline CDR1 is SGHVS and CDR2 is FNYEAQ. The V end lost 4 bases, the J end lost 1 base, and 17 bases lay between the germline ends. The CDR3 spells CASSSTSWDQSYNEQFF. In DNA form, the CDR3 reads TGTGCCAGCAGCTCAACTTCGTGGGATCAGTCCTACAATGAGCAGTTCTTC. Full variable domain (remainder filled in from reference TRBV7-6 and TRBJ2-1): GAGVSQSPRYKVTKRGQDVALRCDPISGHVSLYWYRQALGQGPEFLTYFNYEAQQDKSGLPNDRFSAERPEGSISTLTIQRTEQRDSAMYRCASSSTSWDQSYNEQFFGPGTRLTVL.